This paragraph reports one TCR beta chain. What it binds is unknown. Repertoires were generated with immunoSEQ multiplex PCR, while TCRdb's copy carries only in-frame clones and drops some. The sample lists more than 400,000 clones, 90% to 96% occurring once. The donors, healthy adults who were HIV-negative, had experienced no recent acute infections or vaccinations. The data were taken from a study of shared clonotypes between healthy human individuals. The study, taken as a whole, reports: It was expected that sequencing depth would affect clonotype sharing among donors. Across a few donors, naive CD4 shared approximately 4.5%, naive CD8 3% to 3.5%, memory CD4 roughly 2.3%, memory CD8 around 0.42%.

The CDR3 has 18 amino acids. J is TRBJ2-2 and V is TRBV21-1; the D segment call TRBD1 is taken from the table without a DNA check. TRBV21-1 is described as a pseudogene. Sequenced sample: naive CD4+ T cells sorted from blood. Indicated subset: CD45RA+ positively selected. This receptor was obtained from a woman aged 30 to 39 in good health. This CDR3 is CASSKSRTGGSNTGELFF. CDR3 nucleotide sequence: TGTGCCAGCAGCAAAAGTCGGACAGGCGGGTCCAACACCGGGGAGCTGTTTTTT.